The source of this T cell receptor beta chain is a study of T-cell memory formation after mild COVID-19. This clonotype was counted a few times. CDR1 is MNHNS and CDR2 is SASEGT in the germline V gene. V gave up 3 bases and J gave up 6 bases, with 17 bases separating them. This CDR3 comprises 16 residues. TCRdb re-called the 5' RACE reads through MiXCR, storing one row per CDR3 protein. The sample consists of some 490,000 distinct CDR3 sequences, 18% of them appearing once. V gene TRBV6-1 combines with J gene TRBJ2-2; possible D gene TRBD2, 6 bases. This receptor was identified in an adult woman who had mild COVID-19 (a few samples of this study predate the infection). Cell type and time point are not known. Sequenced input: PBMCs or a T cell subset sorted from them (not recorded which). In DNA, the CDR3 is TGTGCCAGCAGTGAGTTGTGGGGGGAGTCGTCCGGGGAGCTGTTTTTT. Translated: CASSELWGESSGELFF.